This T cell receptor beta chain was obtained from a study of blood T cell repertoires in COVID-19. Study background: Material from acute and convalescent COVID-19 was sourced from the United States, Italy and Spain. T cells, B-cell-depleted T cells, or PBMCs supplied cDNA or gDNA.

Trimming pared 3 bases from V and 5 bases from J, leaving 13 bases between. This CDR3 is built from 15 residues. CDR1 is MGHDK, CDR2 SYGVNS, per germline. In the original processing: Reference gene primers were amplified, and this amplification served to estimate nucleated cell counts. Produced via immunoSEQ multiplex PCR; TCRdb's table is partial and in-frame only. The V and J calls and clone size are taken from that table; D and trimming were inferred from the DNA. This sample carries more than 20,000 clones, 89% of them seen once, and the ten largest clones take around 25%. The origin of this receptor is a human donor with active COVID-19. The donor label of this sample is uncertain. The chain combines TRBV25-1 with TRBJ1-4, with D unclear. The material sequenced was peripheral blood. The CDR3 sequence: CASSDSGKVNEKLFF. The CDR3, as DNA: TGTGCCAGCAGTGATTCCGGGAAGGTAAATGAAAAACTGTTTTTT.